These 7 T cell receptor beta chains were all obtained from the same sample, sequenced in a study of T cells in Graves' hyperthyroidism and ophthalmopathy. It was RNA transcripts that yielded the amplified TCR beta CDR3 regions. When the TCR CDR3 underwent first-round RT-PCR, the HTBI primer set was used. TCRdb re-called the multiplex PCR reads through MiXCR, storing one row per CDR3 protein. The table records roughly 570,000 distinct CDR3 sequences, 46% of them present only once. Sequencing used peripheral blood or thyroid tissue (not recorded which). The receptors were gathered from an adult woman with Graves' disease, either hyperthyroidism or ophthalmopathy (not recorded which).

The V and J genes are TRBV7-3 and TRBJ1-2; TRBD1 matches 8 bases. The CDR3 contains 14 residues. CDR1 and CDR2 from the germline V gene are SGHTA and FQGTGA. V shed 5 bases and J 3 bases; nucleotides not matched to a gene: 5. In DNA form, the CDR3 reads TGTGCCAGCAGCCAGACAGGGGACTACTATGGCTACACCTTC. Encoded protein: CASSQTGDYYGYTF.

The chain joins TRBV20-1 to TRBJ2-7, with 9 bases fitting TRBD1. The germline V gene encodes CDR1 DFQATT and CDR2 SNEGSKA (reference sequence). Unmatched junction bases numbered 10, after V lost 6 bases and J lost 1 base. This CDR3 has 15 amino acids. The CDR3 reads CSATPGTGNSYEQYF. The CDR3 DNA is TGCAGTGCCACCCCCGGGACAGGGAATTCCTACGAGCAGTACTTC.

This clonotype was observed a handful of times. The chain joins TRBV7-8 to TRBJ2-1; D possibly uses TRBD1 or TRBD2 (5 bases each). Germline CDR1 reads SGHVS; CDR2 reads FQNEAQ. V lost 5 bases and J lost 10, with 21 bases in between. CDR3 length: 15 amino acids. For the CDR3, the DNA is TGTGCCAGCAGCCTCGCCGGGACGGGGAAGCGGGAGCAGTTCTTC. Protein product: CASSLAGTGKREQFF.

V is TRBV25-1 and J is TRBJ2-7, with D perhaps matching TRBD1 (6 bases). The germline V gene encodes CDR1 MGHDK and CDR2 SYGVNS. The CDR3 loop spans 17 amino acids. Trimming cost V 1 base and J 3 bases, with 19 bases left between them. The CDR3 DNA reads TGTGCCAGCAGTGAATGCAGGGGCTTCGACCCCCTCTACGAGCAGTACTTC. Translation: CASSECRGFDPLYEQYF.

The V gene is TRBV25-1, the J gene TRBJ2-5; 8 bases are a match to TRBD2. Germline CDR1 and CDR2: MGHDK and SYGVNS. There are 13 residues in the CDR3. V dropped 5 bases and J dropped 5; count of bases not matched to a gene: 4. The CDR3 DNA is TGTGCCAGCAGTATACTAGCGGTTGAGACCCAGTACTTC. Its protein is CASSILAVETQYF.

This clonotype was observed at least ten times. The chain uses TRBV7-2 and TRBJ2-7; tentative D call: TRBD1 (5 bases). Trimming shortened V by 4 bases and J by 4 bases, and 14 bases separated the two germline ends. This CDR3 contains 14 residues. Germline-derived CDR1 and CDR2 are SGHTA and FQGNSA. CDR3 bases: TGTGCCAGCAGCTATAGTGGGGCCGTGTACGAGCAGTACTTC. Translation gives CASSYSGAVYEQYF.

The chain uses TRBV6-5 and TRBJ2-7; 8 bases are a match to TRBD1. The germline gives CDR1 MNHEY, CDR2 SVGAGI. The CDR3 is 16 residues long. Unmatched junction bases numbered 6, after V lost 2 bases and J lost 0 bases. CDR3 protein: CASSYLTGGGSYEQYF. As DNA, the CDR3 is TGTGCCAGCAGTTACCTCACAGGGGGAGGCTCCTACGAGCAGTACTTC.